Many counts were recorded for the clone carrying this TCR beta chain. Antigen: not known. This specimen belongs to a study of T cell repertoires in cytomegalovirus infection. Study in general: In public TCR beta signatures, there were indications of both CMV infection and matching HLA type. Study results and caveats: CMV-specific HLA-C-restricted TCR beta clonotypes dominated the ex vivo response. Adding up the frequency of public TCR beta families identified people who carried CMV plus the relevant HLA.

Each CDR3 protein gets one entry after TCRdb re-called the reads with MiXCR. The repertoire has 500,000 to 600,000 distinct CDR3 sequences, 16% of them found once; the top ten carry roughly 25%. V was trimmed by 3 bases and J by 1 base, leaving 15 bases between them. The CDR3 loop spans 16 amino acids. Sequenced material: CD8+ T cells from PBMCs. The receptor was derived from a human donor in good health (CMV status not recorded). Some clones in this sample may be carry-over from other donors' samples. The chain couples TRBV12-3 or TRBV12-4 to TRBJ2-5; D is possibly TRBD2 (6 bases). CDR3 region: CASSLGLAPRQETQYF. CDR3 nucleotides: TGTGCCAGCAGTTTGGGACTGGCCCCACGCCAAGAGACCCAGTACTTC.